This T cell receptor beta chain originates from a study of CD8+ T cells in alopecia areata. CDR3 length: 13 amino acids. The J segment lost 9 bases and the V segment lost 8 bases, leaving 10 bases of the junction unmatched. The germline CDR1 and CDR2 sequences are GTSNPN and SVGIG (reference sequence). Treatment specified: oral pan-JAK inhibitor, 5-10 mg twice daily. RNA extraction was followed by reverse transcription into cDNA, which acted as the sequencing template. Profiled with immunoSEQ multiplex PCR; TCRdb holds only in-frame clones, not every one. The data show a few hundred thousand clones, with roughly two fifths seen just once and 0.48% held by the top ten.

The rearrangement links TRBV30 to TRBJ1-6, with 7 bases lining up with TRBD1. This TCR was recovered from a human donor with alopecia areata. The specimen was CD4+ T cells sorted from blood, collected at roughly week 30, from a patient treated with tofacitinib. CDR3 DNA: TGTGCCGTAACAGGGGATGTCAGTTCACCCCTCCACTTT. Translation gives CAVTGDVSSPLHF.